The sequence of this T cell receptor (beta chain) was determined in a study of blood T cell repertoires in COVID-19. The table came from immunoSEQ multiplex PCR; TCRdb's copy has only in-frame clones and leaves some out. The sample lists around 310,000 clones, around 87% occurring once. The table lists this clone with a count of one. Germline V gene data show CDR1 as LGHDT and CDR2 as YNNKEL (reference sequence). CDR3 size: 16 residues. Trimming cost V 1 base and J 2 bases; bases outside gene matches: 8. What was sequenced was peripheral blood. The origin of this receptor is a woman between 40 and 55 years old with COVID-19, enrolled during active disease. V usage is TRBV3-1 (or the pseudogene TRBV3-2) and J usage is TRBJ2-7, with 7 bases aligning to TRBD1. In DNA form, the CDR3 reads TGTGCCAGCAGCCAAGGTCCCGGGACAGACACCTACGAGCAGTACTTC. Translating it yields CASSQGPGTDTYEQYF.